The rows below give T cell receptor beta chains drawn from one sample of a study of T cell responses to AZD1222 COVID-19 vaccine. Method: immunoSEQ multiplex PCR; TCRdb's copy keeps in-frame clones and lacks some. This table has about 150,000 clones, approximately 90% appearing once. The sequencing here drew on peripheral blood, taken on day 0 of AZD1222 vaccination. All receptors derive from an adult in good health. Both conserved end residues are part of each CDR3. The order of the fields is D gene, V gene, clone size, J gene, CDR3 DNA, CDR3 protein. A D gene is named only where the DNA matches it firmly. Size values are once, few and many counts, or a class for expanded clones, and some rows have none.

TRBD1,TRBV28,NA,TRBJ1-2,TGTGCCAGCAGTTCAACGGGACAGGGGCTCTATGGCTACACCTTC,CASSSTGQGLYGYTF
TRBD1,TRBV7-9,few,TRBJ1-4,TGTGCCAGCAGCCCGGGACAGGGGCCTACGACTAATGAAAAACTGTTTTTT,CASSPGQGPTTNEKLFF
TRBD1,TRBV27,NA,TRBJ1-1,TGTGCCAGCAGTCCGTCGTTAGACAGGGCGGCTGAAGCTTTCTTT,CASSPSLDRAAEAFF
TRBD1,TRBV19,NA,TRBJ1-6,TGTGCCAGTAGTATCTTCGTCCCGGGACAGGGGGCAGGCTATAATTCACCCCTCCACTTT,CASSIFVPGQGAGYNSPLHF
TRBD2,TRBV11-3,once,TRBJ2-1,TGTGCCAGCAGCTTAGGGGCGGGAGTGAGGTTCGATGAGCAGTTCTTC,CASSLGAGVRFDEQFF
TRBD2,TRBV3-1/TRBV3-2,once,TRBJ2-7,TGTGCCAGCAGCCAAGATTTCGGGACTAGCGGGAGGGCGTACGAGCAGTACTTC,CASSQDFGTSGRAYEQYF
TRBD1,TRBV4-2,NA,TRBJ2-7,TGTGCCAGCAGCCAAGAAGGGACAGGCGTTTTTGAGCAGTACTTC,CASSQEGTGVFEQYF
TRBD2,TRBV7-3,NA,TRBJ2-1,TGTGCCAGCAGCTCCGTGCCCGGGACTAGCAGTGAGCAGTTCTTC,CASSSVPGTSSEQFF
TRBD2,TRBV4-1,NA,TRBJ2-7,TGCGCCAGCAGCCAAGAAGGACTAGCGGGAGACGAGCAGTACTTC,CASSQEGLAGDEQYF
NA,TRBV4-1,NA,TRBJ1-2,TGCGCCAGCAGCCCCCTCGGGGGAGACTATGGCTACACCTTC,CASSPLGGDYGYTF
NA,TRBV4-3,NA,TRBJ2-1,TGCGCCAGCAGCCAAGATCCCGATTTCGAGGGGAGCTCCTACAATGAGCAGTTCTTC,CASSQDPDFEGSSYNEQFF
NA,TRBV7-9,NA,TRBJ1-1,TGTGCCAGCAGCTTGTTACAGCGAACCGTTGGCACTGAAGCTTTCTTT,CASSLLQRTVGTEAFF
TRBD1,TRBV19,NA,TRBJ1-1,TGTGCCAGTAGTAACCGGGACAGGCCTATGAACACTGAAGCTTTCTTT,CASSNRDRPMNTEAFF
NA,TRBV13,NA,TRBJ1-1,TGTGCCAGCAGCACTGGGGGCACTGAAGCTTTCTTT,CASSTGGTEAFF
NA,TRBV28,NA,TRBJ1-5,TGTGCCAGCCATAGCAATCAGCCCCAGCATTTT,CASHSNQPQHF
TRBD1,TRBV6-5,NA,TRBJ1-4,TGTGCCAGCAGTCCTGCCGGGACAGAAGGTGAAAAACTGTTTTTT,CASSPAGTEGEKLFF
TRBD2,TRBV5-4,once,TRBJ2-1,TGTGCCAGCAGCTTGGGGACTAGCGGGAACAATGAGCAGTTCTTC,CASSLGTSGNNEQFF
TRBD1,TRBV5-1,NA,TRBJ1-3,TGCGCCAGCAGCCCGCACGGACAGGAGATCTCTGGAAACACCATATATTTT,CASSPHGQEISGNTIYF
TRBD2,TRBV29-1,NA,TRBJ2-3,TGCAGCGTTGAGAAGGGAGCTAGCGGGGATACGCAGTATTTT,CSVEKGASGDTQYF
NA,TRBV11-1,NA,TRBJ1-1,TGTGCCAGCAGCTTAGGGCGCGGGAACACTGAAGCTTTCTTT,CASSLGRGNTEAFF
TRBD2,TRBV6-2/TRBV6-3,once,TRBJ2-4,TGTGCCAGCAGTTACTCGAGGTCTAGCGGGAAAAGGGAGGTTCTGCGCATTCAGTACTTC,CASSYSRSSGKREVLRIQYF
NA,TRBV27,NA,TRBJ2-4,TGTGCCAGCAGTTTACCGACAGTGCCCGAAAACATTCAGTACTTC,CASSLPTVPENIQYF
NA,TRBV24-1,NA,TRBJ2-5,TGTGCCACCAGTGACACCCCCGTGGGCAAATCGGAGACCCAGTACTTC,CATSDTPVGKSETQYF
TRBD1,TRBV11-2,NA,TRBJ1-2,TGTGCCAGCAGCTTGCAACGGCAGGGGGACTACACCTTC,CASSLQRQGDYTF
NA,TRBV2,NA,TRBJ2-5,TGTGCCAGCGGTAGTGAGGGAACGGTAGAGGAGACCCAGTACTTC,CASGSEGTVEETQYF
NA,TRBV5-5,NA,TRBJ2-2,TGTGCCAGCAGCTTAAGACAGGACACCGGGGAGCTGTTTTTT,CASSLRQDTGELFF
TRBD2,TRBV28,NA,TRBJ2-1,TGTGCCAGCAGTTCGCCGCAAGCGGGAGCCTCCTACAATGAGCAGTTCTTC,CASSSPQAGASYNEQFF
TRBD1,TRBV2,NA,TRBJ2-2,TGTGCCAGCAGCCCCGGGACAGCAGGCACCGGGGAGCTGTTTTTT,CASSPGTAGTGELFF